Listed below are T cell receptor beta chains from one sample, sequenced in a study of blood T cell repertoires in COVID-19. Only in-frame clones appear in the TCRdb table, and some are missing; sequencing was by immunoSEQ multiplex PCR. The repertoire holds 45,000 or so clones, with roughly 68% as singletons. The sequenced sample was peripheral blood. The receptors derive from an elderly man with acute or convalescent COVID-19. The CDR3 runs from the conserved cysteine through the conserved F or W. Fields, in order: clone size, D gene, J gene, V gene, CDR3 DNA, CDR3 protein. D genes are given only for firm matches. Clone sizes are given selectively: once, few, many, or a class where the clone is expanded.

clone_size: NA; d_call: TRBD1; j_call: TRBJ2-2; v_call: TRBV19; cdr3_nt: TGTGCCAGTACCAACCGGGACAGGGGGTGGGCCGGGGAGCTGTTTTTT; cdr3_aa: CASTNRDRGWAGELFF
clone_size: NA; d_call: NA; j_call: TRBJ2-2; v_call: TRBV6-2/TRBV6-3; cdr3_nt: TGTGCCAGCAGTTGGGAGAGGGGGGAGCTGTTTTTT; cdr3_aa: CASSWERGELFF
clone_size: NA; d_call: NA; j_call: TRBJ2-1; v_call: TRBV6-2/TRBV6-3; cdr3_nt: TGTGCCAGCAGTTACTCGGGAAAGGGAAGAGGGAACAATGAGCAGTTCTTC; cdr3_aa: CASSYSGKGRGNNEQFF
clone_size: NA; d_call: TRBD1; j_call: TRBJ2-7; v_call: TRBV5-1; cdr3_nt: TGCGCCAGCAGTCCCCCCACCGGGACAGGGCTCAACGAGCAGTACTTC; cdr3_aa: CASSPPTGTGLNEQYF
clone_size: NA; d_call: NA; j_call: TRBJ1-5; v_call: TRBV19; cdr3_nt: TGTGCCAGTAGTACTTCCGGGACTCCAAATCAGCCCCAGCATTTT; cdr3_aa: CASSTSGTPNQPQHF
clone_size: once; d_call: NA; j_call: TRBJ2-2; v_call: TRBV6-5; cdr3_nt: TGTGCAGTGGCGGTCTCTAACACCGGGGAGCTGTTTTTT; cdr3_aa: CAVAVSNTGELFF
clone_size: NA; d_call: NA; j_call: TRBJ2-1; v_call: TRBV7-2; cdr3_nt: TGTGCCAGCAGCCTAGGACGTATCTCGAGGTTGGAGCAGTTCTTC; cdr3_aa: CASSLGRISRLEQFF
clone_size: NA; d_call: TRBD2; j_call: TRBJ2-3; v_call: TRBV9; cdr3_nt: TGTGCCAGCAGCAGACTAGCGTTCGGAGATACGCAGTATTTT; cdr3_aa: CASSRLAFGDTQYF
clone_size: NA; d_call: NA; j_call: TRBJ2-7; v_call: TRBV3-1/TRBV3-2; cdr3_nt: TGTGCCAGCAGCCCACACCGCGACAGTACCTACGAGCAGTACTTC; cdr3_aa: CASSPHRDSTYEQYF
clone_size: NA; d_call: NA; j_call: TRBJ2-5; v_call: TRBV5-4; cdr3_nt: TGTGCCAGCAGCTTGGGGACTTCACAAGAGACCCAGTACTTC; cdr3_aa: CASSLGTSQETQYF
clone_size: NA; d_call: TRBD2; j_call: TRBJ2-1; v_call: TRBV19; cdr3_nt: TGTGCCAGTAGTTGGACTAGCGGGAGCGCTGAGCAGTTCTTC; cdr3_aa: CASSWTSGSAEQFF
clone_size: NA; d_call: NA; j_call: TRBJ2-3; v_call: TRBV6-2/TRBV6-3; cdr3_nt: TGTGCCAGCAGCCCGGGGATGCCGGGAGTACGGGGAGATACGCAGTATTTT; cdr3_aa: CASSPGMPGVRGDTQYF
clone_size: few; d_call: NA; j_call: TRBJ2-1; v_call: TRBV11-3; cdr3_nt: TGTGCCAGCAGCTTCCGTACCCCAGGAAGCGAGCAGTTCTTC; cdr3_aa: CASSFRTPGSEQFF
clone_size: NA; d_call: TRBD1; j_call: TRBJ2-7; v_call: TRBV10-2; cdr3_nt: TGCGCCAGCAGTCTGGACAGGACCGACTACGAGCAGTACTTC; cdr3_aa: CASSLDRTDYEQYF
clone_size: NA; d_call: TRBD1; j_call: TRBJ1-6; v_call: TRBV19; cdr3_nt: TGTGCCAGTAGTTCTCAAGGGGGCCGCGGTTCACCCCTCCACTTT; cdr3_aa: CASSSQGGRGSPLHF
clone_size: NA; d_call: TRBD1; j_call: TRBJ1-2; v_call: TRBV5-5; cdr3_nt: TGTGCCAGCGCGGGACAGATCACTAACTATGGCTACACCTTC; cdr3_aa: CASAGQITNYGYTF
clone_size: once; d_call: NA; j_call: TRBJ1-2; v_call: TRBV5-6; cdr3_nt: TGTGCCAGCAGCTTGGGCAGGGTATCTGGCTACACCTTC; cdr3_aa: CASSLGRVSGYTF
clone_size: NA; d_call: TRBD2; j_call: TRBJ2-7; v_call: TRBV3-1/TRBV3-2; cdr3_nt: TGTGCCAGCTCGGGACTAGCGGGAGGCCCCGAGCAGTACTTC; cdr3_aa: CASSGLAGGPEQYF
clone_size: NA; d_call: NA; j_call: TRBJ2-7; v_call: TRBV6-1; cdr3_nt: TGTGCCAGCTCCGTCGGGGACTACGAGCAGTACTTC; cdr3_aa: CASSVGDYEQYF
clone_size: once; d_call: NA; j_call: TRBJ2-2; v_call: TRBV5-1; cdr3_nt: TGCGCCAGCAGCTTGGACTTCGCCGGGGAGCTGTTTTTT; cdr3_aa: CASSLDFAGELFF
clone_size: NA; d_call: TRBD1; j_call: TRBJ2-7; v_call: TRBV2; cdr3_nt: TGTGCCAGCAGTCGACAGGGGGCATACGAGCAGTACTTC; cdr3_aa: CASSRQGAYEQYF
clone_size: NA; d_call: TRBD2; j_call: TRBJ2-5; v_call: TRBV9; cdr3_nt: TGTGCCAGCAGCGTTGGCGGGAGGAAGGAGACCCAGTACTTC; cdr3_aa: CASSVGGRKETQYF
clone_size: NA; d_call: TRBD2; j_call: TRBJ2-3; v_call: TRBV7-9; cdr3_nt: TGTGCCAGCGGATCCAGCGGGAGGGCCGGAGATACGCAGTATTTT; cdr3_aa: CASGSSGRAGDTQYF
clone_size: once; d_call: NA; j_call: TRBJ1-3; v_call: TRBV5-6; cdr3_nt: TGTGCCAGCAGCTTGGCCGGGACACCTTTCTCTGGAAACACCATATATTTT; cdr3_aa: CASSLAGTPFSGNTIYF
clone_size: NA; d_call: NA; j_call: TRBJ1-1; v_call: TRBV6-6; cdr3_nt: TGTGCCAGCAGTTACTCAGGGGGACCGAACACTGAAGCTTTCTTT; cdr3_aa: CASSYSGGPNTEAFF
clone_size: NA; d_call: NA; j_call: TRBJ2-1; v_call: TRBV7-8; cdr3_nt: TGTGCCAGCAGCTCCTCCCGCTCCTACAATGAGCAGTTCTTC; cdr3_aa: CASSSSRSYNEQFF
clone_size: NA; d_call: TRBD1; j_call: TRBJ2-5; v_call: TRBV7-2; cdr3_nt: TGTGCCAGCAGCCAAGGGACAGGGACCCAAGAGACCCAGTACTTC; cdr3_aa: CASSQGTGTQETQYF
clone_size: few; d_call: TRBD2; j_call: TRBJ2-1; v_call: TRBV5-4; cdr3_nt: TGTGCCAGCAGTACCGGGACTAGCGGAAACAATGAGCAGTTCTTC; cdr3_aa: CASSTGTSGNNEQFF
clone_size: NA; d_call: NA; j_call: TRBJ1-1; v_call: TRBV28; cdr3_nt: TGTGCCAGCACTGGCCGGGTGAACACTGAAGCTTTCTTT; cdr3_aa: CASTGRVNTEAFF
clone_size: NA; d_call: NA; j_call: TRBJ2-6; v_call: TRBV27; cdr3_nt: TGTGCCAGCAGTTCCTCCCGGGAGAGACCCGTCTCTGGGGCCAACGTCCTGACTTTC; cdr3_aa: CASSSSRERPVSGANVLTF
clone_size: few; d_call: TRBD2; j_call: TRBJ2-7; v_call: TRBV7-9; cdr3_nt: TGTGCCAGCAAACTAGCGGGGGACTCCTACGAGCAGTACTTC; cdr3_aa: CASKLAGDSYEQYF
clone_size: NA; d_call: TRBD1; j_call: TRBJ1-2; v_call: TRBV9; cdr3_nt: TGTGCCAGCAGCGCAACTCTAACAGGGGACTATGGCTACACCTTC; cdr3_aa: CASSATLTGDYGYTF
clone_size: NA; d_call: NA; j_call: TRBJ1-5; v_call: TRBV28; cdr3_nt: TGTGCCAGCAGTTTCAGGGGAAGGGGCGGTAATCAGCCCCAGCATTTT; cdr3_aa: CASSFRGRGGNQPQHF
clone_size: NA; d_call: NA; j_call: TRBJ2-7; v_call: TRBV18; cdr3_nt: TGTGCCAGCTCACCAAAGGCGGCCATATCGGGGGAGCAGTACTTC; cdr3_aa: CASSPKAAISGEQYF
clone_size: NA; d_call: NA; j_call: TRBJ2-4; v_call: TRBV28; cdr3_nt: TGTGCCAGCAGTGGGGCAGATTTAGCCAAAAACATTCAGTACTTC; cdr3_aa: CASSGADLAKNIQYF